This T cell receptor beta chain was recovered during a study of shared clonotypes between healthy human individuals. In the case of this clone: What it binds is not known.

The study, taken as a whole, reports: Rarefaction curves obtained for sorted subsets showed sequencing incomplete despite large depth. The study found lower generation probabilities in non-shared clonotypes than in those shared by all four donors.

The CDR3 runs 17 residues. Trimming took 8 bases from V and 5 from J; bases not matched to a gene: 12. Germline V gives CDR1 MNHEY, CDR2 SMNVEV (reference sequence). The method was immunoSEQ multiplex PCR; TCRdb's version includes in-frame clones alone and lacks a portion of them. The sample shows 740,000 or so clones, about three quarters of them seen only once. The chain combines TRBV27 with TRBJ2-2; 12 bases match TRBD2. The sequenced material came from memory CD4+ T cells sorted from blood. Subset defined: CD45RA-negative fraction. The sequence derives from a woman aged 25 to 45 in good health. The CDR3 protein is CASGPTSGRLGTGELFF. CDR3 in DNA: TGTGCCAGCGGCCCCACTAGCGGGAGGTTAGGGACCGGGGAGCTGTTTTTT.